These 30 T cell receptor beta chains originate from one sample sequenced in a study of regulatory T cells in long-lasting Graves disease. Relying on iRepertoire HTBI primers and Arm-PCR of CDR3 regions, the team built TCR beta libraries. TCRdb called the multiplex PCR reads again in MiXCR, with one record for every CDR3 protein. The sample yields 600,000 to 650,000 distinct CDR3 sequences, approximately 15% seen once. Time point of the sample: newly diagnosed GD, antithyroid drugs for less than 3 months. Scientists built the TCR library using RNA that was extracted from PBMCs. These data are also associated with another study on T cells in Graves' hyperthyroidism and ophthalmopathy.

Sequencing was performed on peripheral blood mononuclear cells (PBMCs), taken at new diagnosis, from a patient treated with antithyroid drugs. The receptors come from a woman aged 30 to 39 with Graves disease.

The table lists this clonotype with many counts. The chain employs TRBV6-1 and TRBJ1-2; 7 nucleotides line up with TRBD1. Trimming took 4 bases from V and 4 from J; bases not matched to a gene: 9. This CDR3 spans 15 amino acids. Germline CDR1 and CDR2: MNHNS and SASEGT. The CDR3 nucleotides are TGTGCCAGCAGTGCGACAGGGAGGCAGGGCTATGGCTACACCTTC. Protein: CASSATGRQGYGYTF.

This clonotype appeared many times. The chain links TRBV2 to TRBJ2-1, with D possibly matching TRBD1 (5 bases). The V end lost 2 bases, the J end lost 0 bases, and 11 bases lay between the germline ends. There are 16 residues in the CDR3. Per germline, CDR1 SNHLY and CDR2 FYNNEI. The CDR3 DNA follows: TGTGCCAGCAGTGAAAGGGGTATCAGCTCCTACAATGAGCAGTTCTTC. This translates into CASSERGISSYNEQFF.

The chain joins TRBV10-3 to TRBJ2-4; TRBD1 matches at 7 bases. V lost 5 bases, J lost 7 bases, and 17 bases stayed unmatched. The germline V gene encodes CDR1 ENHRY and CDR2 SYGVKD. This CDR3 is built from 17 residues. The CDR3 spells CAISPETGLGMSNIQYF. The CDR3 DNA sequence: TGTGCCATCAGTCCCGAGACAGGGCTTGGAATGTCGAACATTCAGTACTTC.

V gene TRBV20-1 combines with J gene TRBJ1-4, with D maybe TRBD1 (5 bases). V was clipped by 3 bases and J by 3 bases, with 14 bases between them. Germline CDR1 and CDR2: DFQATT and SNEGSKA (reference sequence). This CDR3 comprises 15 residues. The CDR3 here is CSARTARQPNEKLFF. The DNA of the CDR3 is TGCAGTGCTAGGACTGCAAGACAGCCTAATGAAAAACTGTTTTTT.

Ten or more counts support this clonotype. The rearrangement uses TRBV9 and TRBJ1-6, with TRBD1 matching 7 bases. CDR1 is SGDLS and CDR2 is YYNGEE in the germline V gene. V trimming: 0 bases; J trimming: 7 bases; junction bases outside the gene matches: 4. The CDR3 is made up of 15 amino acids. This chain's CDR3 is CASSVAGTDNSPLHF. The CDR3 nucleotides read TGTGCCAGCAGCGTAGCCGGGACAGACAATTCACCCCTCCACTTT. Full variable domain (rest looked up from reference TRBV9 and TRBJ1-6): DSGVTQTPKHLITATGQRVTLRCSPRSGDLSVYWYQQSLDQGLQFLIQYYNGEERAKGNILERFSAQQFPDLHSELNLSSLELGDSALYFCASSVAGTDNSPLHFGNGTRLTVT.

The chain has TRBV6-1 and TRBJ1-1; D is uncertain. Per the germline V gene, CDR1 is MNHNS and CDR2 is SASEGT. The CDR3 covers 12 residues. Deletions cut 7 bases from V and 5 bases from J, with 11 bases between. In DNA, the CDR3 is TGTGCCAGCATCGGGGTTAGTACTGAAGCTTTCTTT. Translated: CASIGVSTEAFF.

This clonotype was detected ten times or more. The V gene is TRBV3-1, the J gene TRBJ1-3; no clear D gene. The V gene's germline CDR1 is LGHDT and CDR2 YNNKEL (reference sequence). The CDR3 runs 15 residues. Deletions cut 1 base from V and 0 bases from J, with 7 bases between. Here the CDR3 DNA reads TGTGCCAGCAGCCAAGCGGGCAGCTCTGGAAACACCATATATTTT. This sequence encodes CASSQAGSSGNTIYF.

This clonotype was counted only a few times. V is TRBV4-2 and J is TRBJ1-6, with a tentative D call TRBD1 (5 bases). Germline CDR1 LGHNA, CDR2 YNFKEQ. There are 15 residues in the CDR3. V was cut by 1 base and J by 10 bases, with 14 bases left in between. The CDR3 loop is CASSQAGGSGSPLHF. The CDR3 nucleotides read TGTGCCAGCAGCCAAGCCGGGGGTAGTGGATCACCCCTCCACTTT.

Details on this clonotype: Germline and junction disagree at one end, which may indicate a read error. The rearrangement links TRBV11-2 to TRBJ1-1; 7 bases are shared with TRBD1. CDR1 is SGHAT, CDR2 FQNNGV, per germline. The CDR3 has 16 amino acids. In DNA form, the CDR3 reads TGTGCCAGCAGTTTCTCGGGTAGTAGAGGGGGCACTGAAACTTTCTTT. This sequence encodes CASSFSGSRGGTETFF.

This clonotype was counted between two and nine times. V is TRBV4-2 and J is TRBJ2-7, with no clear D. Germline V lookup: CDR1 LGHNA, CDR2 YNFKEQ. V dropped 0 bases and J dropped 2 bases, with 17 bases sitting between them. The CDR3 covers 17 residues. This CDR3 reads CASSQEVRNFAPYEQYF. CDR3 DNA sequence: TGTGCCAGCAGCCAAGAGGTTCGGAACTTTGCACCCTACGAGCAGTACTTC.

This clonotype was counted a few times. The chain is built from TRBV5-1 and TRBJ2-1; 7 positions agree with TRBD1. This CDR3 is 14 amino acids long. Germline trimming cut 3 bases from V and 15 bases from J; bases unmatched to any gene: 15. Germline V gene sequence: CDR1 SGHRS, CDR2 YFSETQ. The CDR3 DNA reads TGCGCCAGCAGCTCGTCTATACCTCCGGGACAGCCGTTCTTC. It is translated as CASSSSIPPGQPFF.

J is TRBJ2-2 and V is TRBV29-1; D is unresolved. Trimming pared 4 bases from V and 4 bases from J, leaving 10 bases between. Germline CDR1 reads SQVTM; CDR2 reads ANQGSEA. The CDR3 is 13 residues long. The CDR3 DNA reads as TGCAGCGTTGGACGAGACTCCACCGGGGAGCTGTTTTTT. Protein product: CSVGRDSTGELFF.

This clonotype was seen a handful of times. The chain carries TRBV28 and TRBJ2-7, with 13 bases fitting TRBD2. Looked up from germline, CDR1 is MDHEN and CDR2 is SYDVKM. The CDR3 consists of 17 residues. The trim removed 6 bases at V and 7 bases at J, leaving 15 bases unmatched. CDR3 residues: CASRPAGLAGAFGEQYF. The CDR3 nucleotides read TGTGCCAGCAGACCTGCTGGACTAGCGGGAGCCTTTGGGGAGCAGTACTTC.

This clonotype was counted many times. The V call is TRBV27, the J call TRBJ1-4; D is possibly TRBD1 (6 bases). The length of the CDR3 is 16 residues. The germline V gene has CDR1 MNHEY and CDR2 SMNVEV (reference sequence). V was cut by 0 bases and J by 0 bases, with 8 bases left in between. CDR3 nucleotide sequence: TGTGCCAGCAGTTTATCACGGACAGCAACTAATGAAAAACTGTTTTTT. This gives the protein CASSLSRTATNEKLFF.

This clonotype was found many times. The chain is built from TRBV10-1 and TRBJ2-7; the D gene is possibly TRBD2 (7 bases). Germline assignment: CDR1 WNHNN and CDR2 SYGVQD (reference sequence). The CDR3 covers 14 residues. With 5 bases removed from V and 2 bases from J, the gap between germline ends came to 13 bases. The CDR3 spells CASSRRGPTYEQYF. CDR3 nucleotide sequence: TGCGCCAGCAGTCGGCGGGGGCCAACCTACGAGCAGTACTTC.

This clonotype came up many times. This chain joins TRBV28 and TRBJ2-3; D gene ambiguous. In germline, CDR1 is MDHEN, CDR2 SYDVKM. V was pared by 2 bases and J by 11 bases, with 8 bases between. This CDR3 spans 11 amino acids. The DNA for the CDR3 is TGTGCCAGCAGTTTAGGTTGGAGGCAGTATTTT. This codes for CASSLGWRQYF.

This clonotype was detected many times. This chain joins TRBV28 and TRBJ1-1, with a tentative D call TRBD1 (5 bases). CDR1 and CDR2 from the germline V gene are MDHEN and SYDVKM. Deletions cut 4 bases from V and 11 bases from J, with 14 bases between. The CDR3 is 12 residues long. CDR3 DNA: TGTGCCAGCAGTTCGGTGGGGACCGGGGCTTTCTTT. This encodes CASSSVGTGAFF. Complete variable domain (other parts from reference TRBV28 and TRBJ1-1): DVKVTQSSRYLVKRTGEKVFLECVQDMDHENMFWYRQDPGLGLRLIYFSYDVKMKEKGDIPEGYSVSREKKERFSLILESASTNQTSMYLCASSSVGTGAFFGQGTRLTVV.

This clonotype showed up just a few times. The V and J genes are TRBV20-1 and TRBJ2-7; possibly TRBD1 or TRBD2 for D (5 bases each). The CDR3 length is 14 residues. Between the trimmed V and J ends, which lost 2 bases and 6 bases, there was a span of 17 bases. Germline V gene data show CDR1 as DFQATT and CDR2 as SNEGSKA (reference sequence). The CDR3 reads CSARIQVPGGEQYF. In nucleotides, the CDR3 is TGCAGTGCTAGAATCCAAGTTCCTGGGGGCGAGCAGTACTTC.

This clonotype was observed a handful of times. The J gene is TRBJ2-1, the V gene TRBV19, with D unclear. CDR1 and CDR2 from the germline V gene are LNHDA and SQIVND (reference sequence). The V and J ends lost 6 bases and 11 bases respectively, with 17 bases between them. This CDR3 region has 13 residues. The CDR3 sequence is CASREEFNRQQFF. The CDR3 nucleotides are TGTGCCAGTAGGGAAGAGTTTAACCGGCAGCAGTTCTTC.

There are many counts of this clonotype. CDR3 sequence: CASSKYVANPPGNEQFF. CDR3 coding DNA: TGTGCCAGCAGCAAATACGTAGCTAACCCCCCCGGCAATGAGCAGTTCTTC. J is TRBJ2-1 and V is TRBV27, with D hard to call. The germline CDR1 and CDR2 sequences are MNHEY and SMNVEV (reference sequence). This CDR3 comprises 17 residues. Trimming left V 6 bases short and J 6 bases short, with 24 bases between.

This clonotype was recorded at least ten times. The chain recombines TRBV28 with TRBJ2-3; 8 positions agree with TRBD2. Germline CDR1 is MDHEN and CDR2 is SYDVKM. Trimming took 7 bases from V and 6 from J; bases not matched to a gene: 12. This CDR3 is 15 amino acids long. The CDR3 reads CASTRSGRSFDTQYF. Here the CDR3 DNA reads TGTGCCAGCACTCGCAGCGGGAGAAGCTTTGATACGCAGTATTTT. Complete variable domain (other parts from reference TRBV28 and TRBJ2-3): DVKVTQSSRYLVKRTGEKVFLECVQDMDHENMFWYRQDPGLGLRLIYFSYDVKMKEKGDIPEGYSVSREKKERFSLILESASTNQTSMYLCASTRSGRSFDTQYFGPGTRLTVL.

V is TRBV28 and J is TRBJ2-7; D perhaps matches TRBD2 (5 bases). Trimming stripped 6 bases from V and 6 bases from J, with 15 bases between. CDR1 is MDHEN, CDR2 SYDVKM, per germline. This CDR3 contains 13 residues. In nucleotides, the CDR3 is TGTGCCAGCAGCCTGGACTCTTACGGCGAGCAGTACTTC. Residues: CASSLDSYGEQYF.

This clonotype was detected once. The chain joins TRBV11-1 to TRBJ1-2; D is unclear. V was pared by 3 bases and J by 4 bases, with 12 bases between. Per germline, CDR1 SGHAT and CDR2 FQDESV (reference sequence). The CDR3 loop spans 14 amino acids. The CDR3 coding sequence is TGTGCCAGCAGCTTGGAAGTATCGGGCTATGGCTACACCTTC. Translated, it gives CASSLEVSGYGYTF.

This clonotype was picked up many times. The chain employs TRBV28 and TRBJ2-3; D may be TRBD2 (6 bases). This CDR3 contains 15 residues. Germline V gene data show CDR1 as MDHEN and CDR2 as SYDVKM. V shed 3 bases and J shed 4 bases, with 14 bases lying between them. The CDR3 DNA sequence: TGTGCCAGCAGTTTGGCGGGGAAAGTCGCAGATACGCAGTATTTT. This translates into CASSLAGKVADTQYF. The full variable domain, in which reference TRBV28 and TRBJ2-3 provide the parts outside the CDR3, is DVKVTQSSRYLVKRTGEKVFLECVQDMDHENMFWYRQDPGLGLRLIYFSYDVKMKEKGDIPEGYSVSREKKERFSLILESASTNQTSMYLCASSLAGKVADTQYFGPGTRLTVL.

This clonotype was counted many times. The chain's CDR3 is CASSPRRQGSSYEQYF. CDR3 in DNA: TGTGCCAGCAGTCCCCGCAGGCAGGGGAGCTCCTACGAGCAGTACTTC. The chain joins TRBV6-1 to TRBJ2-7, with a tentative D call TRBD1 (6 bases). The ends were cut back, 5 bases at V and 0 bases at J, with 17 bases in the middle. Germline-derived CDR1 and CDR2 are MNHNS and SASEGT. CDR3 length: 16 residues.

This clonotype was seen many times. The chain has TRBV12-3 or TRBV12-4 and TRBJ2-7, with a possible D match to TRBD1 (7 bases). CDR3 length: 14 amino acids. V lost 8 bases, J lost 1 base, and 15 bases lay in between. CDR3 DNA sequence: TGTGCCAGCGGCCATGCGGGACAGTCCTACGAGCAGTACTTC. Translated, it gives CASGHAGQSYEQYF.

The sample holds many counts of this clonotype. V gene TRBV6-1 combines with J gene TRBJ1-2; 9 bases line up with TRBD1. Germline V gene lookup returns CDR1 MNHNS and CDR2 SASEGT. The trim removed 7 bases at V and 7 bases at J, leaving 4 bases unmatched. This CDR3 is 12 amino acids long. The CDR3 loop reads CASTDRGSGYTF. The CDR3 nucleotides read TGTGCCAGCACGGACAGGGGCAGTGGCTACACCTTC.

This clonotype was picked up a small number of times. The chain links TRBV6-1 to TRBJ1-1; 11 bases match TRBD1. The CDR3 spans 14 residues. J was trimmed by 3 bases and V by 10 bases; bases with no gene match: 7. Per the germline V gene, CDR1 is MNHNS and CDR2 is SASEGT. CDR3 sequence: CATRTGGGYTEAFF. CDR3 in DNA: TGTGCCACCCGGACAGGGGGCGGGTACACTGAAGCTTTCTTT.

About this clonotype: A read error may account for a junction end that differs from germline. This chain connects TRBV15 to TRBJ2-7; the D gene could be TRBD1 or TRBD2 (5 bases each). Germline CDR1 LNHNV, CDR2 YYDKDF (reference sequence). CDR3 length equals 14 residues. The CDR3 protein is CATSIDRGPYERYF. Here the CDR3 DNA reads TGTGCCACCAGCATCGACAGAGGGCCCTACGAGCGGTACTTC.

Details on this clonotype: An end of the junction differs from the germline gene, which may be a read error. V gene TRBV12-3 or TRBV12-4 combines with J gene TRBJ2-5, with 10 bases that match TRBD1. This CDR3 has 19 amino acids. CDR3 residues: CAGSLATAWGTGDKETQYF. DNA of the CDR3: TGTGCCGGCAGTTTAGCGACTGCCTGGGGGACAGGGGATAAGGAGACCCAGTACTTC.